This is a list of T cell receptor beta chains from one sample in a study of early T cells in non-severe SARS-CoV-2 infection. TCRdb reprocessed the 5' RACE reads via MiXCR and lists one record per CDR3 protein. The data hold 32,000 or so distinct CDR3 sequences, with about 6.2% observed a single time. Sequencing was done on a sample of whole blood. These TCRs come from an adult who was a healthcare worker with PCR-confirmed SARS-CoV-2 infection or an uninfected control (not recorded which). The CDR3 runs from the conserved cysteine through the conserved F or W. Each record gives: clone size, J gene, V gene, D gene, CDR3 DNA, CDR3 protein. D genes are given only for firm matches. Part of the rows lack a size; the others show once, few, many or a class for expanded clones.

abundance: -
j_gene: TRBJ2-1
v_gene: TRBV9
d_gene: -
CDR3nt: TGTGCCAGCAGCGTAGTCGGGTCGCTTTCTTACAATGAGCAGTTCTTC
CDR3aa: CASSVVGSLSYNEQFF

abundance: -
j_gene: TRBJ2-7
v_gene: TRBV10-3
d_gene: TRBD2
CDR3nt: TGTGCCATCAGTGAGCCTAGCGGGAGGGCACCTTACGAGCAGTACTTC
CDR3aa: CAISEPSGRAPYEQYF

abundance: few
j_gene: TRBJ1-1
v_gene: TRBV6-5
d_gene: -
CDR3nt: TGTGCCAGCAGTTACTCGTCCAGCGTCAGTAACACTGAAGCTTTCTTT
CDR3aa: CASSYSSSVSNTEAFF

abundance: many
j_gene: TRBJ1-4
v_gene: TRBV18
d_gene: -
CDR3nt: TGTGCCAGCTCACCCGGACAGCAACCTGCAACTAATGAAAAACTGTTTTTT
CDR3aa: CASSPGQQPATNEKLFF

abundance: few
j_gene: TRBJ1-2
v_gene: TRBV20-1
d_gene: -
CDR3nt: TGCAGTGCTAAGGAAGGACAGCTGCATGGCTACACCTTC
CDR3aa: CSAKEGQLHGYTF

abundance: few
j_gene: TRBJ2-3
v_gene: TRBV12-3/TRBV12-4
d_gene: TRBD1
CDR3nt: TGTGCCAGCAGTTTCGGGACAGTAGGGGATACGCAGTATTTT
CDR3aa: CASSFGTVGDTQYF

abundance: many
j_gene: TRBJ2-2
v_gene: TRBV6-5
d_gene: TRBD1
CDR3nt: TGTGCCAGCAGTTACGGCGACAGGGTCAACACCGGGGAGCTGTTTTTT
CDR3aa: CASSYGDRVNTGELFF

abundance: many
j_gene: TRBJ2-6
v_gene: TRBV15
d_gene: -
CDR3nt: TGTGCCACCAGCAGGGGGTCTGGGGAAGCAGGGTCAAGTGGGGCCAACGTCCTGACTTTC
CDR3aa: CATSRGSGEAGSSGANVLTF

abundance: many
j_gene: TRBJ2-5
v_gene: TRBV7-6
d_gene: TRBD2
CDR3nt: TGTGCCAGCAGCTTAGTAGCGGGAGGGAAAGAGACCCAGTACTTC
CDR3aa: CASSLVAGGKETQYF

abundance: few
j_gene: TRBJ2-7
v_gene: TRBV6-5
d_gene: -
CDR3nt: TGTGCCAGCAGTCGACAGCAAGACTACGAGCAGTACTTC
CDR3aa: CASSRQQDYEQYF

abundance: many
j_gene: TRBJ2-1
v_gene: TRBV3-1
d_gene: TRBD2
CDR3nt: TGTGCCAGCAGTCATCTAGTGGGACTAGCCGATGAGCAGTTCTTC
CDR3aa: CASSHLVGLADEQFF

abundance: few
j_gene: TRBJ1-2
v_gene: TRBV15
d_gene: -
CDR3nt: TGTGCCACCAGCAGAGATATCAGGGGCGCGAACTATGGCTACACCTTC
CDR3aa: CATSRDIRGANYGYTF

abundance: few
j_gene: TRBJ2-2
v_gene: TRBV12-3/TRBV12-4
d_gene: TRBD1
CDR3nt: TGTGCCAGCAGCACCGGGACAGGGTACACCGGGGAGCTGTTTTTT
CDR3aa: CASSTGTGYTGELFF

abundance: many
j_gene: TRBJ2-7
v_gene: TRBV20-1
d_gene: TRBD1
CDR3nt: TGCAGTGCTCCCGACAGGGAATACGAGCAGTACTTC
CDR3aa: CSAPDREYEQYF

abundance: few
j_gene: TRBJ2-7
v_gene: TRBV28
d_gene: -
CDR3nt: TGTGCCAGCATCCTTGGCCTGAGGGAGCAGTACTTC
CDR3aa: CASILGLREQYF

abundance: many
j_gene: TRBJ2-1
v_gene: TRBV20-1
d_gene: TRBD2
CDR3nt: TGCAGTGCGGCCAGGGCTAGCGGGATAGGGAAGAATGAGCAGTTCTTC
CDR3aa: CSAARASGIGKNEQFF

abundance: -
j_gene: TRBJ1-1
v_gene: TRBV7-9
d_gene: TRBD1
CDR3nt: TGTGCCAGCAGCCGATCAAACAGGGGAGATACTGAAGCTTTCTTT
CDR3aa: CASSRSNRGDTEAFF

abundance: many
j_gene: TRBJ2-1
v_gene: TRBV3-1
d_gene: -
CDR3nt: TGTGCCAGCAGCCAAGACGGGCAGGGGGGCTACAATGAGCAGTTCTTC
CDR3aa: CASSQDGQGGYNEQFF

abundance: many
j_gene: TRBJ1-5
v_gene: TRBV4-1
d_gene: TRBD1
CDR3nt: TGCGCCAGCAGCCAGGAGGGACAGGAAGATCAGCCCCAGCATTTT
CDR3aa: CASSQEGQEDQPQHF

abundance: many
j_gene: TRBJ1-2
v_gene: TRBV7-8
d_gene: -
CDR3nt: TGTGCCAGCAGCTTTCAACCGGGACTTTATACCTATGGCTACACCTTC
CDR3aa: CASSFQPGLYTYGYTF

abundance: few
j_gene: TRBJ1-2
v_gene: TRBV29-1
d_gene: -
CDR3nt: TGCAGCGTTTTGATTAACTATGGCTACACCTTC
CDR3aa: CSVLINYGYTF

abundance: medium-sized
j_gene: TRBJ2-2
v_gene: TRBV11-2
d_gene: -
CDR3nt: TGTGCCAGCAGCTTAGGCCGTGGCGGTTCGAACACCGGGGAGCTGTTTTTT
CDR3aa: CASSLGRGGSNTGELFF

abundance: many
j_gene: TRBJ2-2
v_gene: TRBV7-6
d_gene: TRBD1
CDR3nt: TGTGCCAGCAGCGCCCCGCAGGGGGCCACCGGGGAGCTGTTTTTT
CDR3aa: CASSAPQGATGELFF

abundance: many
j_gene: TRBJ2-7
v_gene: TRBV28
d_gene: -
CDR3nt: TGTGCCAGCACCCCTATGGCAGGGGTTACCTACGAGCAGTACTTC
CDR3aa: CASTPMAGVTYEQYF

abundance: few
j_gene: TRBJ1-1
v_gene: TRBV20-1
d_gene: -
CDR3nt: TGCAGTCGTAGGGTCGGACAGAACACTGAAGCTTTCTTT
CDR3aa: CSRRVGQNTEAFF

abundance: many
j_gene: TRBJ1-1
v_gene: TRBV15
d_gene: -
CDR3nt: TGTGCCACCAGCAGAGCAGGCAGTTTTGTTGAAGCTTTCTTT
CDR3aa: CATSRAGSFVEAFF

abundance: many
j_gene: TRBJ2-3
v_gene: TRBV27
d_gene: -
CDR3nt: TGTGCCAGCAGTGCGAACAGGGCCGAGCAGTATTTT
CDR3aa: CASSANRAEQYF

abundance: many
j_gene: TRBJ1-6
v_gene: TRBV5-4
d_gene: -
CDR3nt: TGTGCCAGCAGCTTGGGGAATTCACCCCTCCACTTT
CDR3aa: CASSLGNSPLHF

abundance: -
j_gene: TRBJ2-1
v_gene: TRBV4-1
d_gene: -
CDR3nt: TGCGCCAGCAGCCACCAAAGAGCAGGGGTGGGGTTGGATGAGCAGTTCTTC
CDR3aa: CASSHQRAGVGLDEQFF